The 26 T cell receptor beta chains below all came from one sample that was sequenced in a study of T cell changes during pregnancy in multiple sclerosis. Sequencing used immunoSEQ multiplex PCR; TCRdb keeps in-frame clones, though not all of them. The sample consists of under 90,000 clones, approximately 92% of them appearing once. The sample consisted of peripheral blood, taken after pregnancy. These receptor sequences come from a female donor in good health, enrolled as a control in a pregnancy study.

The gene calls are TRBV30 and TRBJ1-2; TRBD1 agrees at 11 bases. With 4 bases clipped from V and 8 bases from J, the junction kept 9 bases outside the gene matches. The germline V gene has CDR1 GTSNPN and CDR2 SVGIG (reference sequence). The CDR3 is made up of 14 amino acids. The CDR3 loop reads CAWITRDRGKGYTF. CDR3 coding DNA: TGTGCCTGGATCACTAGGGACAGGGGGAAAGGCTACACCTTC.

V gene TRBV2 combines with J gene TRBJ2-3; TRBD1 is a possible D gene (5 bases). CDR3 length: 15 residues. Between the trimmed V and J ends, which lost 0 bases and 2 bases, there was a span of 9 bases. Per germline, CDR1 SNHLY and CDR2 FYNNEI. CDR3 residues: CASSEAGQHTDTQYF. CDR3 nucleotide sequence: TGTGCCAGCAGTGAAGCGGGGCAGCACACAGATACGCAGTATTTT.

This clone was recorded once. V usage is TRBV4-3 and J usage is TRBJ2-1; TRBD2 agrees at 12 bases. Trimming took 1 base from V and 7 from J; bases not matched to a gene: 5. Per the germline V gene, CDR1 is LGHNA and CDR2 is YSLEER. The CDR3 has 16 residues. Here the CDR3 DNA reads TGCGCCAGCAGCCAAGTCGCTAGCGGGGGGGGGAATGAGCAGTTCTTC. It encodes CASSQVASGGGNEQFF.

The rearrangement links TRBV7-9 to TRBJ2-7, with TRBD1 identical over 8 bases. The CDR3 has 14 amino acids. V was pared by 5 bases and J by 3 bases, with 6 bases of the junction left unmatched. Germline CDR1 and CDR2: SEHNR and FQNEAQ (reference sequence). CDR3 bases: TGTGCCAGCAGCCCTAAGGACAGGGACTACGAGCAGTACTTC. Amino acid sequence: CASSPKDRDYEQYF.

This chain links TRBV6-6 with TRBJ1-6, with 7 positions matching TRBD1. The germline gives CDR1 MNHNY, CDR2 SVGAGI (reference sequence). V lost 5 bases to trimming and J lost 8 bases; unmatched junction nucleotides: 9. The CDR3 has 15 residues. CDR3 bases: TGTGCCAGCAGTGCGTCAGGGGGACGGGATTCACCCCTCCACTTT. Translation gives CASSASGGRDSPLHF.

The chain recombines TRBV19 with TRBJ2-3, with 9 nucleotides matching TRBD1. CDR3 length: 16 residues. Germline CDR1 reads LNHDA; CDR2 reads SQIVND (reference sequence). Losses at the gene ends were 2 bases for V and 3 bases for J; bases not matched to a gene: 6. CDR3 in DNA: TGTGCCAGTAGTATAAGAGCCGGGACAGGGACAGATACGCAGTATTTT. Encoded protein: CASSIRAGTGTDTQYF.

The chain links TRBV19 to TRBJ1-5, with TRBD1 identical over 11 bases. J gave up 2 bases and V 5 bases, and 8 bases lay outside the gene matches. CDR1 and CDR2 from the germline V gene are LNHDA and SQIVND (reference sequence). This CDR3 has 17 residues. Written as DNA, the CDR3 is TGTGCCAGTAGTCAGGACAGGGGGCGATTGGGCAATCAGCCCCAGCATTTT. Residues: CASSQDRGRLGNQPQHF.

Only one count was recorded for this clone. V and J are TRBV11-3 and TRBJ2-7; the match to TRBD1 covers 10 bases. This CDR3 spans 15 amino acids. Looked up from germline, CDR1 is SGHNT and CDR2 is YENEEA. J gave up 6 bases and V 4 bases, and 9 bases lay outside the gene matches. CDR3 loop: CASSYAGTGVGEQYF. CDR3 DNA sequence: TGTGCCAGCAGCTATGCCGGGACAGGGGTCGGCGAGCAGTACTTC.

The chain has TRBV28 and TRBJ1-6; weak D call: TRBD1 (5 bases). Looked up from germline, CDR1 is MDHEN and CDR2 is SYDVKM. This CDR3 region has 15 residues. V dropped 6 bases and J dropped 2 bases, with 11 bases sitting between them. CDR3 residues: CASRTDSTYNSPLHF. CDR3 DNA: TGTGCCAGCAGGACCGACAGTACCTATAATTCACCCCTCCACTTT.

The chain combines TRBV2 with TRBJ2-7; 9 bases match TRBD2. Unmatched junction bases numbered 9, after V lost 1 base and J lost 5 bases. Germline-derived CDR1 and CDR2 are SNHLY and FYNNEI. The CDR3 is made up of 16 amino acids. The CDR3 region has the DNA TGTGCCAGCAGTGAAGATCGGGCGGGGGGGCTCCACGAGCAGTACTTC. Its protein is CASSEDRAGGLHEQYF.

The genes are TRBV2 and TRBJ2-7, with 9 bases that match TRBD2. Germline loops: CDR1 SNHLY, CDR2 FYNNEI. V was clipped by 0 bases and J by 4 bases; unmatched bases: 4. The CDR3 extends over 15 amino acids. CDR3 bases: TGTGCCAGCAGTGAAGCCAGCGGGGGGCCATACGAGCAGTACTTC. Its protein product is CASSEASGGPYEQYF. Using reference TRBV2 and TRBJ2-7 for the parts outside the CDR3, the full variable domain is EPEVTQTPSHQVTQMGQEVILRCVPISNHLYFYWYRQILGQKVEFLVSFYNNEISEKSEIFDDQFSVERPDGSNFTLKIRSTKLEDSAMYFCASSEASGGPYEQYFGPGTRLTVT.

CDR3 region: CASSLGGGHLNEQFF. CDR3 sequence (DNA): TGTGCCAGCAGCTTGGGCGGGGGGCATTTGAATGAGCAGTTCTTC. The genes are TRBV5-6 and TRBJ2-1, with TRBD2 matching 8 bases. The germline V gene has CDR1 SGHDT and CDR2 YYEEEE. V shed 0 bases and J 7 bases; nucleotides not matched to a gene: 6. The CDR3 contains 15 residues. Drawing the rest from reference TRBV5-6 and TRBJ2-1, the complete variable domain is DAGVTQSPTHLIKTRGQQVTLRCSPKSGHDTVSWYQQALGQGPQFIFQYYEEEERQRGNFPDRFSGHQFPNYSSELNVNALLLGDSALYLCASSLGGGHLNEQFFGPGTRLTVL.

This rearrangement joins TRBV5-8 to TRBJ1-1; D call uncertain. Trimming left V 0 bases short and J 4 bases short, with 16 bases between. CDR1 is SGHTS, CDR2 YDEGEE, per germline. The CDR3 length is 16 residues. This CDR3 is CASSLEGSGPRTEAFF. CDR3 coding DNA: TGTGCCAGCAGCTTGGAAGGGAGCGGACCGCGCACTGAAGCTTTCTTT.

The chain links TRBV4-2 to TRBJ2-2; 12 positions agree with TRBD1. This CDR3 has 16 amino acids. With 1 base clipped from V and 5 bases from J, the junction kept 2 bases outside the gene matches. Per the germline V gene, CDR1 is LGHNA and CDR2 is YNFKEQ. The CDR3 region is CASSQGDRGQTGELFF. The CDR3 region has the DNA TGTGCCAGCAGCCAAGGGGACAGGGGGCAAACCGGGGAGCTGTTTTTT.

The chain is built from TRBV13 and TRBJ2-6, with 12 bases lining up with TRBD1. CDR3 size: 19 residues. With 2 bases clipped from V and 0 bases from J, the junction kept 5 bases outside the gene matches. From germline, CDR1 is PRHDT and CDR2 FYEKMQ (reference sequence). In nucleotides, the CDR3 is TGTGCCAGCAGCTTACGGGACAGGGGGCCCCCCTCTGGGGCCAACGTCCTGACTTTC. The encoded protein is CASSLRDRGPPSGANVLTF.

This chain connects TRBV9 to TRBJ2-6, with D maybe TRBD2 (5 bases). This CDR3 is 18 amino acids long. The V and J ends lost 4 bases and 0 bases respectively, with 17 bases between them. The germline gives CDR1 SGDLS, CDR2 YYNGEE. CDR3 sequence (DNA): TGTGCCAGCAGCCCTCGGGGTCTAGTACCCTCTGGGGCCAACGTCCTGACTTTC. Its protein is CASSPRGLVPSGANVLTF.

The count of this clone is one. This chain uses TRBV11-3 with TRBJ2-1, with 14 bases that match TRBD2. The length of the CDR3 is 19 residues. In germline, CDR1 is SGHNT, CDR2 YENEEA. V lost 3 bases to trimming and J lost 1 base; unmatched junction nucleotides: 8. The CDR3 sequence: CASSFGLAGGPKSYNEQFF. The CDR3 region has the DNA TGTGCCAGCAGCTTCGGACTAGCGGGGGGCCCCAAGTCCTACAATGAGCAGTTCTTC.

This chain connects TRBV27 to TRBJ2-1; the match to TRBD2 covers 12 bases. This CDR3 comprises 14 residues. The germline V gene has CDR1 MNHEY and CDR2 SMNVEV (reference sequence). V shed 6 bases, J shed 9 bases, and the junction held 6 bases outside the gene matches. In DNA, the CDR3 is TGTGCCAGCAGGCCTAGCGGGGGGGCTATTGAGCAGTTCTTC. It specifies CASRPSGGAIEQFF.

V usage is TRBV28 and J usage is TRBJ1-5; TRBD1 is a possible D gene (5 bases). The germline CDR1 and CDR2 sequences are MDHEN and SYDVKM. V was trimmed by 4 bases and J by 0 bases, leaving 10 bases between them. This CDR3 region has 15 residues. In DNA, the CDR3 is TGTGCCAGCAGTTCGACAGCATATAGCAATCAGCCCCAGCATTTT. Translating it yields CASSSTAYSNQPQHF.

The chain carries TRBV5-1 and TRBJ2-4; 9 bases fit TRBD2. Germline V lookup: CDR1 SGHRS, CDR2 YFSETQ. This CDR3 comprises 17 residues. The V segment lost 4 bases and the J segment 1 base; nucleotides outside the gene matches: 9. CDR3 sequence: CASSPLGGRAAKNIQYF. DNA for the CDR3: TGCGCCAGCAGCCCCCTGGGCGGGAGGGCCGCCAAAAACATTCAGTACTTC.

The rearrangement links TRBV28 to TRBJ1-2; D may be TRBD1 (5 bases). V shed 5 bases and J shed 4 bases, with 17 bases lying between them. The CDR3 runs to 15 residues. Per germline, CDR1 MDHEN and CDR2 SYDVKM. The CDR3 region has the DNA TGTGCCAGCAGTCCCCTAGGTCAGGGCGGCTATGGCTACACCTTC. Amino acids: CASSPLGQGGYGYTF.

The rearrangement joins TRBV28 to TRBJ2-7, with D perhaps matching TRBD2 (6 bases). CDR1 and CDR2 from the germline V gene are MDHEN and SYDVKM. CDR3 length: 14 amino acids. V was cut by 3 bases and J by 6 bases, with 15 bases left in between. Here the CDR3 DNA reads TGTGCCAGCAGTTTGGAGGGATTATTTGGCGAGCAGTACTTC. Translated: CASSLEGLFGEQYF.

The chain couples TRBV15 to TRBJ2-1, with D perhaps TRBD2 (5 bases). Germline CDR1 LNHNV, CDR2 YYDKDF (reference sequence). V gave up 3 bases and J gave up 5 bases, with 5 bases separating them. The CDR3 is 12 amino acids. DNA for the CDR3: TGTGCCACCAGCAGCGGGAACAATGAGCAGTTCTTC. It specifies CATSSGNNEQFF.

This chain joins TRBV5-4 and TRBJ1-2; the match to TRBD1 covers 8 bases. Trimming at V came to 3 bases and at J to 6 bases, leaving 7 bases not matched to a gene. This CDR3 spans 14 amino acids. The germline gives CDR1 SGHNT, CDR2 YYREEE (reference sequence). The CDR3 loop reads CASSSPTGADGYTF. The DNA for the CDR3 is TGTGCCAGCAGCTCCCCGACAGGGGCGGATGGCTACACCTTC.

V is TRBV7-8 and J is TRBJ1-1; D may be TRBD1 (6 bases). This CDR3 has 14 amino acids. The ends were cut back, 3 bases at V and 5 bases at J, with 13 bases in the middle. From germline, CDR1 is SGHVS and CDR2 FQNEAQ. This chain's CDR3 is CASSFIRGRTEAFF. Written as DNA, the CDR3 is TGTGCCAGCAGCTTTATCAGGGGCCGGACTGAAGCTTTCTTT.

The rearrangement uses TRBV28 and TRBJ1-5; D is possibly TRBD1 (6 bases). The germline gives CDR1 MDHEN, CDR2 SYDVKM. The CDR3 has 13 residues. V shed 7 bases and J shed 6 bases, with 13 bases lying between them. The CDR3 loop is CASIGGQGQPQHF. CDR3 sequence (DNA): TGTGCCAGCATCGGGGGGCAGGGTCAGCCCCAGCATTTT.